This TCR beta chain was obtained from a study of blood T cell repertoires in COVID-19. Study background: The United States, Italy and Spain provided the acute and convalescent COVID-19 samples. PBMCs, B-cell-depleted T cells, or T cells provided the cDNA or gDNA that made up the material.

Original handling: For nucleated cells, counts were estimated from reference gene primer amplification. Method: immunoSEQ multiplex PCR; TCRdb's copy keeps in-frame clones and lacks some. V, J and clone size were drawn from that table, and D and trimming were deduced from the DNA. In the table there are under 500,000 clones, about 89% of which are singletons. The CDR3 spans 18 residues. Germline-derived CDR1 and CDR2 are MGHRA and YSYEKL. J gave up 3 bases and V 0 bases, and 9 bases lay outside the gene matches. This clonotype was obtained from a woman aged 30 to 39 with acute or convalescent COVID-19. The chain recombines TRBV4-1 with TRBJ2-3, with 10 positions matching TRBD2. The sequencing input was peripheral blood. CDR3 amino acids: CASSQDLLLAGKTDTQYF. In DNA form, the CDR3 reads TGCGCCAGCAGCCAAGATCTTTTACTAGCGGGGAAGACAGATACGCAGTATTTT.